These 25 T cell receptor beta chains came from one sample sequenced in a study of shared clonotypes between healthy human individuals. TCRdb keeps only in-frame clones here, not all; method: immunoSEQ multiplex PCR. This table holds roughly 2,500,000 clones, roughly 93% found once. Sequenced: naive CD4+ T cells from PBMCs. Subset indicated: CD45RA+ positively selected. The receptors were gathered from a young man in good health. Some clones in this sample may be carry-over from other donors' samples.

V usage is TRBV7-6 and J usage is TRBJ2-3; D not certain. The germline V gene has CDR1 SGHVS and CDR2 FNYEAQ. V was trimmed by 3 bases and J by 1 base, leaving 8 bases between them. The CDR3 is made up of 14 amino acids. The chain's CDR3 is CASSFISGTDTQYF. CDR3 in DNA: TGTGCCAGCAGCTTTATAAGCGGCACAGATACGCAGTATTTT.

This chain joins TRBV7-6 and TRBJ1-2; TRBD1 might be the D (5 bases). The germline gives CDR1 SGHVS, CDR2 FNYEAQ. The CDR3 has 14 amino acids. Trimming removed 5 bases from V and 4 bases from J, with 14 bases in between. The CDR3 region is CASSQPGGGYGYTF. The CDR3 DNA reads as TGTGCCAGCAGCCAGCCCGGGGGAGGCTATGGCTACACCTTC.

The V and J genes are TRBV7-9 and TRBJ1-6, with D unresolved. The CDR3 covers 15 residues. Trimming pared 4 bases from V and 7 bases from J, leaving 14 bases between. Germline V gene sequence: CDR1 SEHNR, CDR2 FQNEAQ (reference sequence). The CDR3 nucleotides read TGTGCCAGCAGCTCCCCCCGAGGAACGAATTCACCCCTCCACTTT. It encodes CASSSPRGTNSPLHF.

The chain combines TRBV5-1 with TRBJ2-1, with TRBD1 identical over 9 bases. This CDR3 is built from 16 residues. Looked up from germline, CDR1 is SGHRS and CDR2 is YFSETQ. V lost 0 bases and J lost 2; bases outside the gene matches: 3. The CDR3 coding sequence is TGCGCCAGCAGCTTGGCACAGGGGGCCGCCTACAATGAGCAGTTCTTC. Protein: CASSLAQGAAYNEQFF.

Here the CDR3 reads CASSRGWGDFSVAFF. The CDR3 coding sequence is TGTGCCAGCTCACGTGGCTGGGGCGATTTTTCTGTGGCTTTCTTT. The genes are TRBV18 and TRBJ1-1, with a weak D call TRBD1 (5 bases). The CDR3 runs 15 residues. V lost 4 bases and J 11 bases, leaving 23 bases between the germline ends. The germline CDR1 and CDR2 sequences are KGHSH and LQKENI. Supplemented by reference TRBV18 and TRBJ1-1, the full variable domain reads NAGVMQNPRHLVRRRGQEARLRCSPMKGHSHVYWYRQLPEEGLKFMVYLQKENIIDESGMPKERFSAEFPKEGPSILRIQQVVRGDSAAYFCASSRGWGDFSVAFFGQGTRLTVV.

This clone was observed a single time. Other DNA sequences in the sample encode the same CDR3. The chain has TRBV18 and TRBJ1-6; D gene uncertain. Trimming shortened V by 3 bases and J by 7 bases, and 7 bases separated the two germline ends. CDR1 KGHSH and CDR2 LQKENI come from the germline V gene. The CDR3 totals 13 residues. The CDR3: CASSPPDNSPLHF. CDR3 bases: TGTGCCAGCTCACCTCCAGACAATTCACCCCTCCACTTT.

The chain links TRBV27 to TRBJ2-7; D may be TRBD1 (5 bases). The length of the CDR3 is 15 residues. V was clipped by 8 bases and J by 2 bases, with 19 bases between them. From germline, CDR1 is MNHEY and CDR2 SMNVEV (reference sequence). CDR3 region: CASASKGYGTYEQYF. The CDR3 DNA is TGTGCCAGCGCCTCCAAGGGGTACGGAACCTACGAGCAGTACTTC.

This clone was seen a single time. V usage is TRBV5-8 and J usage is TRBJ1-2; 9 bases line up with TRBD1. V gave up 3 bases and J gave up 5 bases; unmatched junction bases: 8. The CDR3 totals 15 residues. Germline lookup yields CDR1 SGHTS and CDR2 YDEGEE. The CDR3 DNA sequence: TGTGCCAGCAGCTACCTTCTCGGACAGGGGTATGGCTACACCTTC. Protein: CASSYLLGQGYGYTF.

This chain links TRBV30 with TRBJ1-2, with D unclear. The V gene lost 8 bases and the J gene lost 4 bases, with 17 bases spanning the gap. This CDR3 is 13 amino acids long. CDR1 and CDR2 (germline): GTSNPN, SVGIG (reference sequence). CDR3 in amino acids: CALHDSIFYGYTF. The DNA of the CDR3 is TGTGCCCTCCACGATTCGATCTTCTATGGCTACACCTTC.

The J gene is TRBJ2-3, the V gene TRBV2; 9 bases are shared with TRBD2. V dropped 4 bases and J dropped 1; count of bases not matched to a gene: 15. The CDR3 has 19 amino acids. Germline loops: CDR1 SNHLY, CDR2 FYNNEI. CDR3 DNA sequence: TGTGCCAGCAGTGTCCGGCGGGAGGGCCTATCTATCCGCACAGATACGCAGTATTTT. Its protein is CASSVRREGLSIRTDTQYF. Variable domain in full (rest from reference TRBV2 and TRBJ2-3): EPEVTQTPSHQVTQMGQEVILRCVPISNHLYFYWYRQILGQKVEFLVSFYNNEISEKSEIFDDQFSVERPDGSNFTLKIRSTKLEDSAMYFCASSVRREGLSIRTDTQYFGPGTRLTVL.

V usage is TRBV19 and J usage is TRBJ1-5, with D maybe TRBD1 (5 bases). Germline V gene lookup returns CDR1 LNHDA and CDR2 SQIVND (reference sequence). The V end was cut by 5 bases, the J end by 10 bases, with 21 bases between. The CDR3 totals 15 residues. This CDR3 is CASSGRGTSAGPQHF. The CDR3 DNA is TGTGCCAGTAGTGGAAGAGGGACTTCGGCCGGCCCCCAGCATTTT.

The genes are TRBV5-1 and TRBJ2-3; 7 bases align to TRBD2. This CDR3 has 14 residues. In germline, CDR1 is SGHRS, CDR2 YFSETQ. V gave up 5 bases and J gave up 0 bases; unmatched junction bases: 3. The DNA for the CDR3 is TGCGCCAGCAGGGGGGGGTCTAGCACAGATACGCAGTATTTT. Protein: CASRGGSSTDTQYF.

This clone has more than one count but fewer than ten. The CDR3 coding sequence is TGTGCCAGCAGCTTGGAGCGCTGGAACACTGAAGCTTTCTTT. Amino acid sequence: CASSLERWNTEAFF. The chain recombines TRBV5-4 with TRBJ1-1; D is ambiguous. V was pared by 0 bases and J by 1 base, with 7 bases between. This CDR3 is built from 14 residues. Germline assignment: CDR1 SGHNT and CDR2 YYREEE (reference sequence).

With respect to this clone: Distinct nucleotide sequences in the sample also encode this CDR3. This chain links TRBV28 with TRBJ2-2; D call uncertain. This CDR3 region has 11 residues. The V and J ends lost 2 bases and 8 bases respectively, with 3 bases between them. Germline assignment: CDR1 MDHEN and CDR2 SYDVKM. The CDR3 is CASSLAGELFF. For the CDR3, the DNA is TGTGCCAGCAGTTTAGCGGGGGAGCTGTTTTTT. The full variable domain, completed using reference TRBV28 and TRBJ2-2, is DVKVTQSSRYLVKRTGEKVFLECVQDMDHENMFWYRQDPGLGLRLIYFSYDVKMKEKGDIPEGYSVSREKKERFSLILESASTNQTSMYLCASSLAGELFFGEGSRLTVL.

CDR3 loop: CASSVVGEATEAFF. CDR3 coding DNA: TGTGCCAGCAGCGTAGTTGGGGAGGCCACTGAAGCTTTCTTT. The chain joins TRBV9 to TRBJ1-1; D remains unclear. Trimming shortened V by 0 bases and J by 4 bases, and 10 bases separated the two germline ends. Per the germline V gene, CDR1 is SGDLS and CDR2 is YYNGEE. CDR3 length: 14 residues.

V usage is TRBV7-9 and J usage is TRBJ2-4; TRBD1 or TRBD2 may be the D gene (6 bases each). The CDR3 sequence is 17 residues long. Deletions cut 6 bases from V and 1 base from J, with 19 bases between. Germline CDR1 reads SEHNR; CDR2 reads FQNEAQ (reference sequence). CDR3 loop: CASSSPRGETAKNIQYF. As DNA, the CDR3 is TGTGCCAGCAGTTCTCCTAGGGGGGAGACGGCCAAAAACATTCAGTACTTC.

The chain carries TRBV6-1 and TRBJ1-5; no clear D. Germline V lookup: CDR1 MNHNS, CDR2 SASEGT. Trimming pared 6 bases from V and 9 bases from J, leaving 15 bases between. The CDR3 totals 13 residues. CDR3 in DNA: TGTGCCAGCAGCCCGACTGTCGTCAGGCCCCAGCATTTT. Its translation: CASSPTVVRPQHF.

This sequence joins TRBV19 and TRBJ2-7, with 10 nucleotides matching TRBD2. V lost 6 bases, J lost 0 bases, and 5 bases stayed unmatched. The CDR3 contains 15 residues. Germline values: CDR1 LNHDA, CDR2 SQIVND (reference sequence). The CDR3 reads CASRSSGGLSYEQYF. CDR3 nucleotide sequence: TGTGCCAGTAGGAGTAGCGGGGGGCTCTCCTACGAGCAGTACTTC.

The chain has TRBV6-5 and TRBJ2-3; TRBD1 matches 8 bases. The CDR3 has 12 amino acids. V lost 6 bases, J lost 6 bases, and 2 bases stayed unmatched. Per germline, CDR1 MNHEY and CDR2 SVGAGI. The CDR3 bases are TGTGCCAGCAGGGACAGGGTTGATACGCAGTATTTT. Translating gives CASRDRVDTQYF.

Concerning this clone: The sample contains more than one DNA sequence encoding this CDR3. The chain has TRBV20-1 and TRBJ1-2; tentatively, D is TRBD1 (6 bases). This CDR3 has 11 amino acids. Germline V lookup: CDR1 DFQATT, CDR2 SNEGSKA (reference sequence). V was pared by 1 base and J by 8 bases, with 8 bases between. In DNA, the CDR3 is TGCAGTGCTAGAGTGGGGGGCGGCTACACCTTC. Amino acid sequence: CSARVGGGYTF.

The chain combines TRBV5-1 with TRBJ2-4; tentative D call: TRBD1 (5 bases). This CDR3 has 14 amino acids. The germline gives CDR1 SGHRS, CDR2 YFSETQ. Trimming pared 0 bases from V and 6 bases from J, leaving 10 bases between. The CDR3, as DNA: TGCGCCAGCAGCTTGGGGCAGGGTCGAAACATTCAGTACTTC. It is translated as CASSLGQGRNIQYF. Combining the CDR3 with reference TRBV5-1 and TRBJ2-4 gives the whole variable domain KAGVTQTPRYLIKTRGQQVTLSCSPISGHRSVSWYQQTPGQGLQFLFEYFSETQRNKGNFPGRFSGRQFSNSRSEMNVSTLELGDSALYLCASSLGQGRNIQYFGAGTRLSVL.

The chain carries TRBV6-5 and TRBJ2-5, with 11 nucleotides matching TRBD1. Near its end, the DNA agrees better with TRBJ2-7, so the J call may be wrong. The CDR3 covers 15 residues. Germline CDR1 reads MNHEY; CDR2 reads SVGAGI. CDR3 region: CASSYSGTGGYEQYF. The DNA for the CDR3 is TGTGCCAGCAGTTACTCGGGGACAGGGGGCTACGAGCAGTACTTC.

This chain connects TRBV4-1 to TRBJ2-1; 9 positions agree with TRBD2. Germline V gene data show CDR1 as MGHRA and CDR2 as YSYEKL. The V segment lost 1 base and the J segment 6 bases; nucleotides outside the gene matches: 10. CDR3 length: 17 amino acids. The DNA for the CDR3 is TGCGCCAGCAGCCAAGGACGAACCATAGCGGGAGTCAATGAGCAGTTCTTC. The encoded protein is CASSQGRTIAGVNEQFF.

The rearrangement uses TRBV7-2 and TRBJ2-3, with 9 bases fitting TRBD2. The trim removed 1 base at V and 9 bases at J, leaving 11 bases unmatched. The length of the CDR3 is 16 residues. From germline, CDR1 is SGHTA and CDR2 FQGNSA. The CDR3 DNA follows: TGTGCCAGCAGCTTAGTCAAAGCGGGAGGCCTTTCAACGCAGTATTTT. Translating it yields CASSLVKAGGLSTQYF.

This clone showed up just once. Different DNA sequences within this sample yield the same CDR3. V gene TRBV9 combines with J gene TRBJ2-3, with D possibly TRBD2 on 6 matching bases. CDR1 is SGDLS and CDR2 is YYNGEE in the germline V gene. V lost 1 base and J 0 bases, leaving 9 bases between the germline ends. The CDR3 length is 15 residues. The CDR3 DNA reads TGTGCCAGCAGCGTAAGAGGAGGGAGCACAGATACGCAGTATTTT. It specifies CASSVRGGSTDTQYF.